This T cell receptor (beta chain) was recovered during a study of spatial heterogeneity in lung cancer (dated by TCRdb to the late 2010s). Study-level background: More beta-chain than alpha-chain transcripts were consistently detected, likely reflecting higher beta-chain transcript abundance. TCR transcript counts in tumor regions correlated strongly with a T cell transcriptional module score from matched bulk RNA-seq. In the raw uncorrected reads, each unique combination of TCR and UMI appeared more than ten times on average. In non-small cell lung cancer, the study quantitatively compared TCR alpha and beta repertoires across several tumor regions, matched nontumor lung, and blood. Nonsynonymous mutation counts, determined by whole-exome sequencing of tumor tissue, were related to TCR repertoire features. At surgery, both alpha and beta chains were TCR-sequenced in 200 to 250 tumor regions, roughly 64 matched nontumor lung samples and around 50 PBMC samples. What the study reported, not specific to this receptor: TCR-seq coverage of tumor T cells was estimated at only roughly 7.7% for alpha chains and around 13% for beta chains. The count of ubiquitous expanded TCRs correlated with the count of ubiquitous nonsynonymous mutations, and the count of regional expanded TCRs correlated with the count of regional nonsynonymous mutations. The number of expanded intratumoral alpha and beta TCRs correlated with the tumor nonsynonymous mutation count. Additional single-cell paired TCR alpha and beta sequencing was considered necessary to confirm, at a functional level, the hypothesis that regional TCRs recognize regional mutations.

The label giving this sample's time point can be read as: sample taken at primary tumor resection. Samples were obtained from about 69 patients with early-stage, untreated non-small cell lung cancer from the lung TRACERx cohort. Whole RNA extracted from tumor and nontumor lung tissue, or from cryopreserved PBMC samples, was used for TCR sequencing without cell sorting. Only patients with enough RNA available from two or more tumor regions were chosen for TCR sequencing. Before selection, tumor and adjacent nontumor lung specimens were reviewed by a lung pathologist. The CDR3, cysteine through phenylalanine, is 15 amino acids long. CDR3 DNA only is kept here, 45 bases in frame from base 1. The germline V gene gives CDR1 as SGHVS and CDR2 as FNYEAQ. V loses 7 bases of germline sequence and J loses 5 bases, and the interval between the two ends is 18 bases. The library was obtained by 5' RACE. The sequencing machine was a NextSeq 500. In the TCR library protocol, a unique molecular identifier was attached to each TCR cDNA molecule so that PCR and sequencing errors could be corrected. The authors' analysis ran thus. Decombinator tools were used for TCR identification, UMI-based error correction and CDR3 extraction. Expanded TCRs were defined as those above a frequency of 2 per 1,000, corresponding to the top 1% of the tumor frequency distribution. Expanded tumor TCRs statistically deemed absent (corrected P<0.05) from at least one tumor region were classed as regional, and all other expanded tumor TCRs were classed as ubiquitous. Rényi diversity was computed with the R vegan package after subsampling each repertoire 100 times to 5,000 TCRs. CDR3 similarity networks were constructed using string-kernel similarity of amino acid triplets, with links drawn between CDR3s whose pairwise similarity was above 0.82. The public sequencing data were trimmed at Q25 with fastp and processed into clonotypes with MiXCR by TCRdb, which kept only in-frame beta chains. Entries that share a CDR3 protein sequence are merged under the most common genes and DNA. The V and J calls, along with clone size, are taken from TCRdb and not from the paper's own processing. Present in this sample are approximately 7,000 distinct CDR3 sequences, around 18% of which were seen just once. The leading ten clones occupy around 12% of the sample.

This clonotype qualifies as medium-sized (0.01 to 0.1%). The antigen it binds to is not known. No base qualities exist here, and no much larger clone lies one base off it. Sequencing was performed on lung tumor tissue, taken at surgery. This clonotype was sampled from a female donor with early-stage non-small cell lung cancer. The chain is encoded by TRBV7-6 joined to TRBJ1-5, with a weak D call of TRBD1 (5 bases match). This receptor carries the CDR3 CASTLLPGGDQPQHF. The DNA is as follows: TGTGCCAGCACCCTCCTCCCGGGGGGTGATCAGCCCCAGCATTTT.